These T cell receptor beta chains were read from a single sample in a study of beta chain features in type 1 diabetes. Profiling relied on immunoSEQ multiplex PCR, and the TCRdb table lists in-frame clones only, not all of them. Here the sample spans 600,000 or so clones, roughly 13% being singletons. The sequenced material came from naive CD4+ T cells from blood. The receptor set was obtained from a man aged 18 to 30 with type 1 diabetes. The CDR3 runs from the conserved cysteine through the conserved F or W. Each record gives: J gene, clone size, D gene, V gene, CDR3 protein, CDR3 DNA. A D gene is named only where the DNA matches it firmly. Not every row has a clone size; where given, it reads once, few, many or a size class.

>TRBJ2-1|few|TRBD2|TRBV7-9
CASSLSGSRYNEQFF
TGTGCCAGCAGCTTGAGCGGGAGCCGCTACAATGAGCAGTTCTTC
>TRBJ2-1|.|TRBD2|TRBV9
CASSVTSGGYNEQFF
TGTGCCAGCAGCGTGACTAGCGGGGGCTACAATGAGCAGTTCTTC
>TRBJ1-2|.|.|TRBV7-9
CASSSSGAGYTF
TGTGCCAGCAGCTCCTCAGGGGCTGGCTACACCTTC
>TRBJ2-2|.|.|TRBV5-1
CASSFRNTGELFF
TGCGCCAGCAGCTTCAGAAACACCGGGGAGCTGTTTTTT
>TRBJ2-3|.|.|TRBV2
CASSERGADTQYF
TGTGCCAGCAGTGAACGTGGAGCAGATACGCAGTATTTT
>TRBJ2-5|.|.|TRBV18
CASSPPGRQEETQYF
TGTGCCAGCTCACCACCAGGGCGGCAGGAGGAGACCCAGTACTTC
>TRBJ1-4|few|.|TRBV5-4
CASSLYVVGGNEKLFF
TGTGCCAGCAGCTTGTATGTGGTCGGGGGTAATGAAAAACTGTTTTTT
>TRBJ2-2|.|TRBD1|TRBV27
CASLRDRGSGELFF
TGTGCCAGTCTCCGGGACAGGGGATCCGGGGAGCTGTTTTTT
>TRBJ1-2|.|.|TRBV19
CASRPLGGNYGYTF
TGTGCCAGTAGGCCGCTGGGCGGTAACTATGGCTACACCTTC
>TRBJ1-2|.|.|TRBV25-1
CASSEWPGRGYGYTF
TGTGCCAGCAGTGAATGGCCAGGGAGGGGGTATGGCTACACCTTC